This T cell receptor (beta chain) stems from a study of cytomegalovirus exposure and HLA in healthy donors. As for the study in general: An early release of data contained tens of millions of unique TCRs, which came from HLA-typed donors. Findings of the study overall: Within a later analysis, the majority of CMV-associated TCR beta chains appeared HLA-restricted.

PCR was performed using 60 Vbeta and 13 Jbeta primers. Some clones are missing from TCRdb's copy, which holds only in-frame ones; the method was immunoSEQ multiplex PCR. Of 130,000 or so clones listed, roughly four fifths are singletons. In its sample, this clone was seen once. The antigen remains undetermined. V was clipped by 6 bases and J by 13 bases, with 19 bases between them. Germline V gives CDR1 MNHEY, CDR2 SMNVEV (reference sequence). The CDR3 loop spans 13 amino acids. Sequenced input: PBMCs. This receptor was taken from a middle-aged woman in good health and CMV-seropositive. V and J are TRBV27 and TRBJ2-4; tentative D call: TRBD2 (6 bases). CDR3 loop: CASSPPAGRLQYF. The DNA for the CDR3 is TGTGCCAGCAGCCCCCCCGCGGGACGACTGCAGTACTTC.